This T cell receptor (beta chain) was identified during a study of tumor-infiltrating lymphocytes in primary liver carcinoma. Of note for this clonotype: One junction end disagrees with the germline gene, perhaps due to a read error.

Co-extracted RNA and DNA came from around 18-30 mg of unsorted bulk tissue. The patients, who had chronic HBV infection, were treatment-naive (untreated). Constant-region priming of 500 to 550 ng total RNA yielded TCR beta cDNA. Three rounds of nested multiplex PCR with slightly modified ARM-PCR produced TCR beta libraries. TRBV1-TRBV30 forward and Cbeta reverse primers drove the first two roughly 10-cycle rounds. TCRdb ran MiXCR on the multiplex PCR reads and lists one entry per CDR3 protein. The sample lists roughly 100,000 distinct CDR3 sequences; about 63% were seen once. CDR3 length: 16 amino acids. CDR1 and CDR2 (germline): SGHAT, FQNNGV.

The chain couples TRBV11-2 to TRBJ2-3; weak D call: TRBD2 (5 bases). The material sequenced was liver tumor tissue from sampling region 2. Subset denoted: tumor region T2, inferior pole. The sequence was collected from a woman aged 55-70 years with primary liver carcinoma and hepatitis B virus infection. The CDR3 loop reads CASSPELVSSTDTQYF. The CDR3 DNA is TGTGCCAGCAGCCCAGAACTTGTTTCTAGCACAGATACACAGTATTTC. The full variable domain, in which reference TRBV11-2 and TRBJ2-3 provide the parts outside the CDR3, is EAGVAQSPRYKIIEKRQSVAFWCNPISGHATLYWYQQILGQGPKLLIQFQNNGVVDDSQLPKDRFSAERLKGVDSTLKIQPAKLEDSAVYLCASSPELVSSTDTQYFGPGTRLTVL.